The 17 T cell receptor beta chains presented below share a single source sample, sequenced in a study of blood T cell repertoires in COVID-19. Here immunoSEQ multiplex PCR was the method, and the copy in TCRdb shows in-frame clones only, minus some. The sample has 250,000 to 350,000 clones; more than 90% are singletons. The source material was PBMCs or T cells enriched from blood (not recorded which). The origin of the receptors is a woman aged 30 to 39 who had recovered from COVID-19.

The V gene is TRBV27, the J gene TRBJ2-1; 9 bases line up with TRBD2. The CDR3 spans 15 residues. Germline V gives CDR1 MNHEY, CDR2 SMNVEV (reference sequence). Trimming at V came to 0 bases and at J to 7 bases, leaving 4 bases not matched to a gene. The CDR3 is CASSLSAGGYNEQFF. CDR3 coding DNA: TGTGCCAGCAGTTTATCAGCGGGGGGTTATAATGAGCAGTTCTTC.

Written as DNA, the CDR3 is TGTGCCAGCAGTTTTACGGGCTCTGGAAACACCATATATTTT. Translating gives CASSFTGSGNTIYF. The chain links TRBV28 to TRBJ1-3; D is ambiguous. V was trimmed by 3 bases and J by 0 bases, leaving 6 bases between them. This CDR3 spans 14 amino acids. CDR1 is MDHEN and CDR2 is SYDVKM in the germline V gene.

The chain couples TRBV5-1 to TRBJ2-1; the match to TRBD2 covers 10 bases. The germline CDR1 and CDR2 sequences are SGHRS and YFSETQ. V shed 4 bases and J 2 bases; nucleotides not matched to a gene: 6. The length of the CDR3 is 16 residues. Here the CDR3 DNA reads TGCGCCAGCAGCCCACAACTAGCGGGGACCTACAATGAGCAGTTCTTC. As protein: CASSPQLAGTYNEQFF.

This chain links TRBV28 with TRBJ1-5; TRBD1 matches 7 bases. CDR3 length equals 15 residues. Trimming at V came to 7 bases and at J to 11 bases, leaving 17 bases not matched to a gene. CDR1 is MDHEN and CDR2 is SYDVKM in the germline V gene. In nucleotides, the CDR3 is TGTGCCAGCACCCCCGGGGGACAGCTCGCCTTGTCCCAGCATTTT. As protein: CASTPGGQLALSQHF.

The rearrangement joins TRBV7-8 to TRBJ2-3, with 8 bases that match TRBD1. J gave up 1 base and V 3 bases, and 6 bases lay outside the gene matches. The length of the CDR3 is 16 residues. Germline V gene sequence: CDR1 SGHVS, CDR2 FQNEAQ. CDR3: CASSFRTGLRTDTQYF. The DNA of the CDR3 is TGTGCCAGCAGCTTCCGGACAGGGCTCCGCACAGATACGCAGTATTTT.

The gene calls are TRBV7-2 and TRBJ2-3, with 8 bases identical to TRBD2. The trim removed 8 bases at V and 6 bases at J, leaving 7 bases unmatched. The CDR3 contains 13 residues. Germline V lookup: CDR1 SGHTA, CDR2 FQGNSA. CDR3 sequence (DNA): TGTGCCAGCGAAGGCGGGGGGCTGGATACGCAGTATTTT. Its protein is CASEGGGLDTQYF.

The chain carries TRBV21-1 and TRBJ2-1; the DNA was not compared with TRBD2, the D call given in the table. TRBV21-1 is reported as a pseudogene. This CDR3 is 17 amino acids long. CDR3 amino acids: CASSHTTGDSHFDEQFF. The CDR3 DNA reads as TGTGCCAGCAGCCACACGACGGGGGATAGCCACTTCGATGAGCAGTTCTTC.

The chain joins TRBV3-1 (or the pseudogene TRBV3-2) to TRBJ2-3; perhaps TRBD2 as D (6 bases). Trimming shortened V by 1 base and J by 0 bases, and 14 bases separated the two germline ends. CDR1 is LGHDT, CDR2 YNNKEL, per germline (reference sequence). The CDR3 totals 17 residues. CDR3 nucleotides: TGTGCCAGCAGCCAAGTAGGTGGGGGGTCTAGCACAGATACGCAGTATTTT. It codes for CASSQVGGGSSTDTQYF.

This clone showed up just once. The chain recombines TRBV9 with TRBJ2-4; possibly TRBD1 for D (5 bases). Trimming removed 2 bases from V and 7 bases from J, with 16 bases in between. The germline gives CDR1 SGDLS, CDR2 YYNGEE. This CDR3 region has 15 residues. CDR3 DNA sequence: TGTGCCAGCAGCGTTGACCAGGGCCCGTTGAACATTCAGTACTTC. Amino acids: CASSVDQGPLNIQYF.

The chain employs TRBV7-3 and TRBJ1-2, with 8 bases that match TRBD1. Germline loops: CDR1 SGHTA, CDR2 FQGTGA. V lost 6 bases to trimming and J lost 8 bases; unmatched junction nucleotides: 8. The CDR3 loop spans 13 amino acids. CDR3 in amino acids: CASSPGQGRGYTF. The CDR3, as DNA: TGTGCCAGCAGTCCCGGACAGGGAAGAGGCTACACCTTC.

The chain has TRBV7-2 and TRBJ2-3, with D maybe TRBD2 (6 bases). CDR3 length: 14 amino acids. Trimming shortened V by 6 bases and J by 11 bases, and 21 bases separated the two germline ends. Germline loops: CDR1 SGHTA, CDR2 FQGNSA. The CDR3 spells CASRPRDGGRWQYF. In DNA form, the CDR3 reads TGTGCCAGCAGACCCCGGGACGGGGGAAGGTGGCAGTATTTT. The full variable domain, rest sourced from reference TRBV7-2 and TRBJ2-3, is GAGVSQSPSNKVTEKGKDVELRCDPISGHTALYWYRQSLGQGLEFLIYFQGNSAPDKSGLPSDRFSAERTGGSVSTLTIQRTQQEDSAVYLCASRPRDGGRWQYFGPGTRLTVL.

The gene calls are TRBV6-4 and TRBJ1-5, with a possible D match to TRBD1 (6 bases). CDR3 length: 14 amino acids. V lost 6 bases to trimming and J lost 7 bases, with 16 bases between them. Per germline, CDR1 MRHNA and CDR2 SNTAGT. The CDR3 region is CASSVYRVQQPQHF. In DNA form, the CDR3 reads TGTGCCAGCAGCGTATACAGGGTCCAGCAGCCCCAGCATTTT.

The genes are TRBV28 and TRBJ1-1, with TRBD1 as a possible D gene (5 bases). Germline loops: CDR1 MDHEN, CDR2 SYDVKM. This CDR3 has 15 residues. Trimming removed 3 bases at V and 3 bases at J, with 14 bases between. The CDR3 region is CASSLGGMVYTEAFF. The DNA of the CDR3 is TGTGCCAGCAGTTTGGGGGGTATGGTATACACTGAAGCTTTCTTT. Variable domain in full (rest from reference TRBV28 and TRBJ1-1): DVKVTQSSRYLVKRTGEKVFLECVQDMDHENMFWYRQDPGLGLRLIYFSYDVKMKEKGDIPEGYSVSREKKERFSLILESASTNQTSMYLCASSLGGMVYTEAFFGQGTRLTVV.

With respect to this clone: This CDR3 is also generated by other DNA sequences in the sample. V gene TRBV28 combines with J gene TRBJ1-3; 7 bases line up with TRBD1. This CDR3 has 14 residues. Germline lookup yields CDR1 MDHEN and CDR2 SYDVKM. Trimming took 4 bases from V and 4 from J; bases not matched to a gene: 4. CDR3 coding DNA: TGTGCCAGCAGTTCGACAGGGTTAGGAAACACCATATATTTT. The encoded protein is CASSSTGLGNTIYF.

This rearrangement joins TRBV15 to TRBJ2-1, with a tentative D call TRBD2 (5 bases). Germline loops: CDR1 LNHNV, CDR2 YYDKDF (reference sequence). Trimming took 1 base from V and 8 from J, leaving 18 bases between them. This CDR3 has 16 residues. The DNA for the CDR3 is TGTGCCACCAGCAGAGTTCAAGGGCGGGTCATCGATGAGCAGTTCTTC. Its protein is CATSRVQGRVIDEQFF. The variable domain in full, completed from reference TRBV15 and TRBJ2-1, reads DAMVIQNPRYQVTQFGKPVTLSCSQTLNHNVMYWYQQKSSQAPKLLFHYYDKDFNNEADTPDNFQSRRPNTSFCFLDIRSPGLGDTAMYLCATSRVQGRVIDEQFFGPGTRLTVL.

V gene TRBV11-2 combines with J gene TRBJ2-3, with D possibly TRBD2 on 5 matching bases. CDR1 is SGHAT, CDR2 FQNNGV, per germline. The CDR3 runs 16 residues. The V end lost 1 base, the J end lost 0 bases, and 11 bases lay between the germline ends. In DNA, the CDR3 is TGTGCCAGCAGCTTAGGTGCCAGCGGAAGCACAGATACGCAGTATTTT. This encodes CASSLGASGSTDTQYF.

V gene TRBV10-3 combines with J gene TRBJ1-6; D gene ambiguous. CDR3 length: 12 residues. V dropped 6 bases and J dropped 5 bases, with 5 bases sitting between them. Germline V lookup: CDR1 ENHRY, CDR2 SYGVKD. CDR3 protein: CAIRADNSPLHF. The DNA for the CDR3 is TGTGCCATCAGGGCCGATAATTCACCCCTCCACTTT.